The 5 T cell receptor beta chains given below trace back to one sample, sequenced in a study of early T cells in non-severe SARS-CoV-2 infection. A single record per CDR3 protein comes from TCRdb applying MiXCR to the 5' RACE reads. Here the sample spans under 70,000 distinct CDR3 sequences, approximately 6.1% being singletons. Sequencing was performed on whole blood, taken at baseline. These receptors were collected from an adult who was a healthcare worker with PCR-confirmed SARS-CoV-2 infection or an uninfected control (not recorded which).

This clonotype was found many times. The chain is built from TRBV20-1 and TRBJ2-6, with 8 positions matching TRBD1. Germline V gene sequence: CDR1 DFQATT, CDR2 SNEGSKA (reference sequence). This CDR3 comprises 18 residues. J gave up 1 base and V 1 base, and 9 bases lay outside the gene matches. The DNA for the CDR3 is TGCAGTGCTAGAGTCTCGCACAGGGGGACTTCTGGGGCCAACGTCCTGACTTTC. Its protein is CSARVSHRGTSGANVLTF.

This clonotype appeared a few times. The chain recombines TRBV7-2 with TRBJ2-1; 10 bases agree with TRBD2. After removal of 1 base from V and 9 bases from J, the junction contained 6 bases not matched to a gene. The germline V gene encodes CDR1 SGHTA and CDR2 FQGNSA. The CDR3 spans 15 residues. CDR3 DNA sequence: TGTGCCAGCAGCTTAGAACCTAGCGGGAGCGGTGAGCAGTTCTTC. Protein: CASSLEPSGSGEQFF.

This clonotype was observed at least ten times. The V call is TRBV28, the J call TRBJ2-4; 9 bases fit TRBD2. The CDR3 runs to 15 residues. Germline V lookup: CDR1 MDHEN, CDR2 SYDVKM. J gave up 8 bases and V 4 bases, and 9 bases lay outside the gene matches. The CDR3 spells CASSYFSGGGDIQYF. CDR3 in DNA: TGTGCCAGCAGTTATTTTAGCGGGGGAGGGGACATTCAGTACTTC.

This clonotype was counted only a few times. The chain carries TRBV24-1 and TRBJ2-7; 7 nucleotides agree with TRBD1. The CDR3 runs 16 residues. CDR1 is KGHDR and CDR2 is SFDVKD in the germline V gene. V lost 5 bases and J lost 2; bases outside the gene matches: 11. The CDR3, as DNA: TGTGCCACCAGTGCCCGACGCCGGCAGGGGGCCTACGAGCAGTACTTC. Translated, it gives CATSARRRQGAYEQYF.

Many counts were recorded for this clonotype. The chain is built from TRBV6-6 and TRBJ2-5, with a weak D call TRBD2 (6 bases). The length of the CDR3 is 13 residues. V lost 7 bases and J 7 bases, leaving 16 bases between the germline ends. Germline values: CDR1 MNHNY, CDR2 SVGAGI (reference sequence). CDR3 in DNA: TGTGCCAGCACCGACGGTCCCGGGAGGACCCAGTACTTC. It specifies CASTDGPGRTQYF.